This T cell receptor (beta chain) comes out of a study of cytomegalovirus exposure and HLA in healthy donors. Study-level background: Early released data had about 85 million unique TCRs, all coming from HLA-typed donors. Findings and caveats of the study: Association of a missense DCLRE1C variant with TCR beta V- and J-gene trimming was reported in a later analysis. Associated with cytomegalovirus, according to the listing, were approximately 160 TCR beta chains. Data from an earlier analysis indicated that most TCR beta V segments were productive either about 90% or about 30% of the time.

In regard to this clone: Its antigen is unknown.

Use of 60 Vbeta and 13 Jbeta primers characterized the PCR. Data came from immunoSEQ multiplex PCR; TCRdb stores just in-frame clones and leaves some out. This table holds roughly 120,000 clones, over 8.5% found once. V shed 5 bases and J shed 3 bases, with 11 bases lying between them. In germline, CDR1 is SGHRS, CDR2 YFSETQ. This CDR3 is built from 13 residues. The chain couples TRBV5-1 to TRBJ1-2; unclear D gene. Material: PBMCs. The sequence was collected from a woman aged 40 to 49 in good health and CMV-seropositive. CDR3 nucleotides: TGCGCCAGCAGGCCGGTTACGGACTATGGCTACACCTTC. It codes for CASRPVTDYGYTF.